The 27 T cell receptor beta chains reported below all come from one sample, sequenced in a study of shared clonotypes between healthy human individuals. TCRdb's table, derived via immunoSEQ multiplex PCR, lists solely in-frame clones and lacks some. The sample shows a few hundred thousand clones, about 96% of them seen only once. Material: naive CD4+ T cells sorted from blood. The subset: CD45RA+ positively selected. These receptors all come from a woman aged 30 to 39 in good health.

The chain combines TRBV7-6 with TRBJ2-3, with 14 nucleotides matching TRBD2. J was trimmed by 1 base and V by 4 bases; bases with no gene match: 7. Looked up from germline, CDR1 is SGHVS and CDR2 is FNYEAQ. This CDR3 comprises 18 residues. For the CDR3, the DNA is TGTGCCAGCAGCTATGGGACTAGCGGGAGTCGGGGCACAGATACGCAGTATTTT. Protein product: CASSYGTSGSRGTDTQYF.

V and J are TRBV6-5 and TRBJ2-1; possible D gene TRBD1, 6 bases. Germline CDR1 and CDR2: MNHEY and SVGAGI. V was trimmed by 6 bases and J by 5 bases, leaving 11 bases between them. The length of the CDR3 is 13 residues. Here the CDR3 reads CASRRTANNEQFF. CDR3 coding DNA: TGTGCCAGCAGGAGGACAGCCAACAATGAGCAGTTCTTC.

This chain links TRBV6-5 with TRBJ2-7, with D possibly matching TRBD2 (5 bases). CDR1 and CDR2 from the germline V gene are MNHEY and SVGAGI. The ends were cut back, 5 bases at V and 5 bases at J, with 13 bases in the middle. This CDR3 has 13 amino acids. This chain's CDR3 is CASSLLVRDEQYF. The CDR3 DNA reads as TGTGCCAGCAGTCTACTAGTCCGGGACGAGCAGTACTTC.

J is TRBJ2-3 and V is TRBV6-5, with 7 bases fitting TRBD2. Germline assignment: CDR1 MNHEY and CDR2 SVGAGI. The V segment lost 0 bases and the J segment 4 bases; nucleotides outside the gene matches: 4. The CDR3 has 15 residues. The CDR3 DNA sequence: TGTGCCAGCAGTTACTCGGGGGGGACCCCAGATACGCAGTATTTT. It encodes CASSYSGGTPDTQYF.

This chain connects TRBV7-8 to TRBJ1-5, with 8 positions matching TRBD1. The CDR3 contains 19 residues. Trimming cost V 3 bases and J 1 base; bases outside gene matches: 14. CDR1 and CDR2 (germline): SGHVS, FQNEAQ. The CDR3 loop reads CASSFDRRTGGLSNQPQHF. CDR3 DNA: TGTGCCAGCAGCTTCGACCGTCGTACAGGGGGGTTGAGCAATCAGCCCCAGCATTTT.

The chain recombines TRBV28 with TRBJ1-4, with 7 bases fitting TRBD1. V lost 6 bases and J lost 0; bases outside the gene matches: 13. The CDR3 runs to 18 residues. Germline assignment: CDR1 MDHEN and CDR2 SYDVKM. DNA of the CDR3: TGTGCCAGCAGCCCACGGAGGGGGCGGGTCGCAACTAATGAAAAACTGTTTTTT. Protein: CASSPRRGRVATNEKLFF.

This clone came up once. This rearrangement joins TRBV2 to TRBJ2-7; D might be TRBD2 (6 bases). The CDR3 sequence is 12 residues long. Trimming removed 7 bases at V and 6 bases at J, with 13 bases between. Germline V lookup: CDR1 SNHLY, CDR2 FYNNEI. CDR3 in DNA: TGTGCCAGCATCTCCCTCGGGGGCGAGCAGTACTTC. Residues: CASISLGGEQYF.

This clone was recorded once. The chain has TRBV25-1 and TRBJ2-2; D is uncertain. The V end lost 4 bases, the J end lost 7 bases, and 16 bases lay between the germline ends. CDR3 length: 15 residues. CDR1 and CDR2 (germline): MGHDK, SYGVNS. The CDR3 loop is CASSGSLGAGGELFF. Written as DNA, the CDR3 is TGTGCCAGCAGTGGGTCTCTAGGAGCCGGCGGGGAGCTGTTTTTT.

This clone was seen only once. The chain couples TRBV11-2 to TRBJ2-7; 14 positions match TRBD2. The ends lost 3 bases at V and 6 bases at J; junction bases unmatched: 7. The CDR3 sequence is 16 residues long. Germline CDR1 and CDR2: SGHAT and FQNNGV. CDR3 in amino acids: CASSFLTSGRGFEQYF. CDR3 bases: TGTGCCAGCAGCTTTTTGACTAGCGGGAGGGGCTTCGAGCAGTACTTC.

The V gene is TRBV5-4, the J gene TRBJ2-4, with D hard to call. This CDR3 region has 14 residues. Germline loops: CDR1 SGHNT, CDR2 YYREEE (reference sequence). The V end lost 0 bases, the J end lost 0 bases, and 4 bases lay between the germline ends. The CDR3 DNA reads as TGTGCCAGCAGCTTGGGTTTAGCCAAAAACATTCAGTACTTC. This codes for CASSLGLAKNIQYF.

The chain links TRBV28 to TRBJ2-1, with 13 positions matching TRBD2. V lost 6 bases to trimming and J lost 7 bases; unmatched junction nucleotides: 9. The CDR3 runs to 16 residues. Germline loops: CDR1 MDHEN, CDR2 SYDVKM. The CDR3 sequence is CASSPSGTSGMNEQFF. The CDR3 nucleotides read TGTGCCAGCAGCCCCTCCGGGACTAGCGGGATGAATGAGCAGTTCTTC.

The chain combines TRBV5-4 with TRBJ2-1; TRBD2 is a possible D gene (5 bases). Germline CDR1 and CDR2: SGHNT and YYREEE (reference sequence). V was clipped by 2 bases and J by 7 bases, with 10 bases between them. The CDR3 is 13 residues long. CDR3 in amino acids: CASSLEGANEQFF. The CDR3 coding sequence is TGTGCCAGCAGCTTAGAGGGAGCTAATGAGCAGTTCTTC.

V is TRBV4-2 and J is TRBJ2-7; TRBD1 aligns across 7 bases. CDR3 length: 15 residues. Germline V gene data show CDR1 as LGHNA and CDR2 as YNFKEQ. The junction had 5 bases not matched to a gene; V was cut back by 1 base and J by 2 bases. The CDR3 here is CASSQGTGITYEQYF. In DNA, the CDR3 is TGTGCCAGCAGCCAAGGGACAGGAATAACCTACGAGCAGTACTTC.

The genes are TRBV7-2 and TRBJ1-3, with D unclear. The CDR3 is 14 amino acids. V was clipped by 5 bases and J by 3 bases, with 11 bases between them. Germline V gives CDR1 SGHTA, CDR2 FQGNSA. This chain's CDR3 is CASSVGLLGNTIYF. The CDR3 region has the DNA TGTGCCAGCAGCGTCGGCCTCCTTGGAAACACCATATATTTT.

The DNA for the CDR3 is TGTGCCAGCTCACCACAAGGGACAGATAGCAATCAGCCCCAGCATTTT. Translated, it gives CASSPQGTDSNQPQHF. The chain recombines TRBV18 with TRBJ1-5; 7 bases agree with TRBD1. Germline V CDR1 and CDR2: KGHSH, LQKENI. V trimming: 1 base; J trimming: 0 bases; junction bases outside the gene matches: 3. The CDR3 sequence is 16 residues long.

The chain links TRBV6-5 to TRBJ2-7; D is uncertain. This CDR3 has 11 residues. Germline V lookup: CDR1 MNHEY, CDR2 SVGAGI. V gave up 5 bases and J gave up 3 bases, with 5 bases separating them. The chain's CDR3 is CASSNSYEQYF. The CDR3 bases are TGTGCCAGCAGTAACAGCTACGAGCAGTACTTC.

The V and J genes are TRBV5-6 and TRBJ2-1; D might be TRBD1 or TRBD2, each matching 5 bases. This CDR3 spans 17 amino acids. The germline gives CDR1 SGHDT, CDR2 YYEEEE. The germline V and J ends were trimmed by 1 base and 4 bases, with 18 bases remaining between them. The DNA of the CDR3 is TGTGCCAGCAGCTTGAACAGGAGGTCACTGTCTTACAATGAGCAGTTCTTC. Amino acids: CASSLNRRSLSYNEQFF. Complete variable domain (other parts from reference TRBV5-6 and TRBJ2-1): DAGVTQSPTHLIKTRGQQVTLRCSPKSGHDTVSWYQQALGQGPQFIFQYYEEEERQRGNFPDRFSGHQFPNYSSELNVNALLLGDSALYLCASSLNRRSLSYNEQFFGPGTRLTVL.

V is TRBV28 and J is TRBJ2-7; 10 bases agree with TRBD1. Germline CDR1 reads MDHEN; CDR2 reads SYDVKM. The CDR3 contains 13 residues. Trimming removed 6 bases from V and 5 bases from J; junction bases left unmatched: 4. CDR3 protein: CASSPTGGHEQYF. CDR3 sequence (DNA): TGTGCCAGCAGCCCGACAGGGGGCCACGAGCAGTACTTC.

CDR3 DNA: TGTGCCAGCCGTTGGGGGAACGTTATTACCGGGGAGCTGTTTTTT. Its protein is CASRWGNVITGELFF. The gene calls are TRBV18 and TRBJ2-2, with D perhaps being TRBD1 or TRBD2 (5 bases each). V lost 8 bases to trimming and J lost 5 bases, with 18 bases between them. The CDR3 covers 15 residues. Germline V gene lookup returns CDR1 KGHSH and CDR2 LQKENI.

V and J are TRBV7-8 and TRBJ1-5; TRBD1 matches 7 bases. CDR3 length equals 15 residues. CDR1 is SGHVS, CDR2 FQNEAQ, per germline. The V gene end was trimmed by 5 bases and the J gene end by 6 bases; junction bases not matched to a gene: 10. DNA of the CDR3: TGTGCCAGCAGCCGGAAGAGGGGGCATGGTCAGCCCCAGCATTTT. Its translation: CASSRKRGHGQPQHF.

The CDR3 protein is CAISVSRGRLTEAFF. The CDR3 bases are TGTGCCATCAGTGTGTCCAGGGGGCGATTAACTGAAGCTTTCTTT. The genes are TRBV10-3 and TRBJ1-1; 8 bases are shared with TRBD1. Germline V gives CDR1 ENHRY, CDR2 SYGVKD. The CDR3 totals 15 residues. Germline trimming cut 4 bases from V and 5 bases from J; bases unmatched to any gene: 9.

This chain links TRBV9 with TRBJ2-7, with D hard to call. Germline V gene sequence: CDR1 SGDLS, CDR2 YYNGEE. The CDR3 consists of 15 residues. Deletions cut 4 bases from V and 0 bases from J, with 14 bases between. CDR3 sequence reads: CASSFASESSYEQYF. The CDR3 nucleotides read TGTGCCAGCAGCTTCGCCTCCGAGAGCTCCTACGAGCAGTACTTC.

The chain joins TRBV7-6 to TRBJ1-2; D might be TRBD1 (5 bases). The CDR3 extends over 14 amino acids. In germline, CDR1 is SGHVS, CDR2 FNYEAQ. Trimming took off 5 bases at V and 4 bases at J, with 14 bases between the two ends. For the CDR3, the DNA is TGTGCCAGCAGCGCCCCAGGGCCCTCCTATGGCTACACCTTC. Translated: CASSAPGPSYGYTF.

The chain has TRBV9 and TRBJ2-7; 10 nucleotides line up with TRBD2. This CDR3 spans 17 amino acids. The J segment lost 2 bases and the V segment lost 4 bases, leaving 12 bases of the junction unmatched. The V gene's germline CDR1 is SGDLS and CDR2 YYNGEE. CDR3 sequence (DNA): TGTGCCAGCAGCTCCAACCCTATAGCGGGAGGTGCCTACGAGCAGTACTTC. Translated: CASSSNPIAGGAYEQYF.

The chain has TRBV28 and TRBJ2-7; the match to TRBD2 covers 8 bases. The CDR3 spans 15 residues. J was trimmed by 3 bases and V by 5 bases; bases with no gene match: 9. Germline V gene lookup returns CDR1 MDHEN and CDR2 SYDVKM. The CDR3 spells CASSTTSAGFYEQYF. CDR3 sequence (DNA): TGTGCCAGCAGTACGACTAGCGCCGGCTTCTACGAGCAGTACTTC.

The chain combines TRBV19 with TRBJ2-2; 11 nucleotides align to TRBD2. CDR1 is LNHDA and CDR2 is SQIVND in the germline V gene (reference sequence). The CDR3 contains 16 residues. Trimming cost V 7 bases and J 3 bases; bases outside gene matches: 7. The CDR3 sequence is CASTELAGVDTGELFF. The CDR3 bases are TGTGCCAGTACCGAACTAGCGGGAGTAGACACCGGGGAGCTGTTTTTT. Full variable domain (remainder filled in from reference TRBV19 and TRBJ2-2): DGGITQSPKYLFRKEGQNVTLSCEQNLNHDAMYWYRQDPGQGLRLIYYSQIVNDFQKGDIAEGYSVSREKKESFPLTVTSAQKNPTAFYLCASTELAGVDTGELFFGEGSRLTVL.

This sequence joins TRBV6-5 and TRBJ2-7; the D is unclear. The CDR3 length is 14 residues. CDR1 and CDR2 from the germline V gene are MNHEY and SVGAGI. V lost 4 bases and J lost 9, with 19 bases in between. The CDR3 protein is CASSSDGRPLRQYF. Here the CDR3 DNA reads TGTGCCAGCAGTTCCGATGGACGCCCCCTGAGGCAGTACTTC.